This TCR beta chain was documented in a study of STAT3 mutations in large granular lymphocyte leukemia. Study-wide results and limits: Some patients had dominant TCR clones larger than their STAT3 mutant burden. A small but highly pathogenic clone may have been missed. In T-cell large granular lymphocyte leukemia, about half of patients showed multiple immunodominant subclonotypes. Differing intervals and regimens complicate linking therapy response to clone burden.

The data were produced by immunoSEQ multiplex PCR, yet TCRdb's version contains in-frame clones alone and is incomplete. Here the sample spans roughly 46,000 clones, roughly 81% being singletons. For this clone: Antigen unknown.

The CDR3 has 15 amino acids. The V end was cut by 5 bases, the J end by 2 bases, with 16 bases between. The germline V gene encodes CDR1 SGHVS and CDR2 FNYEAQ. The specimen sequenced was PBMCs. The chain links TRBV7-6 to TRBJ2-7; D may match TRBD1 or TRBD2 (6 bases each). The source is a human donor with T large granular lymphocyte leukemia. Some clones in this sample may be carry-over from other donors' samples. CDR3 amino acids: CASSPRVGGPYEQYF. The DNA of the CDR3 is TGTGCCAGCAGCCCCAGGGTGGGGGGCCCCTACGAGCAGTACTTC. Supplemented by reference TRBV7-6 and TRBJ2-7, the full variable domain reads GAGVSQSPRYKVTKRGQDVALRCDPISGHVSLYWYRQALGQGPEFLTYFNYEAQQDKSGLPNDRFSAERPEGSISTLTIQRTEQRDSAMYRCASSPRVGGPYEQYFGPGTRLTVT.